The next 2 T cell receptor beta chains were all read from a single sample in a study of breast tumors, draining lymph nodes, adjacent tissues. From the multiplex PCR reads, TCRdb called clonotypes with MiXCR, one entry per CDR3 protein. The sample carries 200,000 to 250,000 distinct CDR3 sequences, under 40% recorded once. Axillary draining lymph nodes of breast cancer patients supplied the node samples. The source material was axillary lymph node tissue. The receptor set was obtained from a female donor with breast cancer. Some clones in this sample may be carry-over from other donors' samples.

This clonotype occurred many times. V is TRBV7-9 and J is TRBJ1-2; D perhaps matches TRBD1 (5 bases). CDR1 and CDR2 (germline): SEHNR, FQNEAQ (reference sequence). The CDR3 length is 14 residues. With 7 bases removed from V and 2 bases from J, the gap between germline ends came to 14 bases. The CDR3 sequence: CASTKDGANYGYTF. In nucleotides, the CDR3 is TGTGCCAGCACCAAAGATGGGGCCAACTATGGCTACACCTTC.

In its sample, this clonotype was seen many times. A much bigger clone sits one base away, suggesting this may be a read error. This sequence joins TRBV20-1 and TRBJ2-5; D is uncertain. The germline CDR1 and CDR2 sequences are DFQATT and SNEGSKA (reference sequence). The CDR3 sequence is 12 residues long. CDR3 sequence (DNA): TGCAGTGCTCAGACTGGTAAAGAGACCCCGTACTTC. It is translated as CSAQTGKETPYF.